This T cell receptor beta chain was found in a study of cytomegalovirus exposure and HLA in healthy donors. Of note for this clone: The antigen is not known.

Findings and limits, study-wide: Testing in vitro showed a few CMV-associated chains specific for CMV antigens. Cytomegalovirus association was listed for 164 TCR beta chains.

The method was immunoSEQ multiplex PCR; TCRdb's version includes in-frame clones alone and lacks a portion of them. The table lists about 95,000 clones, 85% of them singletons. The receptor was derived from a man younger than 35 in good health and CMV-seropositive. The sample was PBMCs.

Here the CDR3 reads CASSLAGGGGIEQYF. The CDR3 DNA reads TGTGCCAGCAGCTTAGCGGGTGGAGGAGGGATCGAGCAGTACTTC. The chain links TRBV7-2 to TRBJ2-7, with D perhaps matching TRBD2 (6 bases). CDR1 and CDR2 from the germline V gene are SGHTA and FQGNSA. V lost 0 bases and J lost 6, with 15 bases in between. The CDR3 loop spans 15 amino acids.